This T cell receptor beta chain was retrieved from a study of T cells in Graves' hyperthyroidism and ophthalmopathy. The CDR3 has 18 residues. Trimming took off 7 bases at V and 0 bases at J, with 22 bases between the two ends. Germline V gene lookup returns CDR1 MNHEY and CDR2 SVGEGT. Amplification of TCR beta CDR3 regions was performed using RNA transcripts as template. First-round RT-PCR with HTBI primers amplified the TCR CDR3 region. TCRdb re-called the multiplex PCR reads through MiXCR, storing one row per CDR3 protein. This table holds about 350,000 distinct CDR3 sequences, about 18% found once. Disease duration under 2 months; hyperthyroidism patients were aged 18 to 65. Uncontrolled infections, other autoimmune diseases, pregnancy or lactation led to exclusion of patients. This clonotype was observed many times.

Sequenced: blood. This chain joins TRBV6-2 or TRBV6-3 and TRBJ1-5; a possible D gene is TRBD1 (5 bases). This clonotype was sampled from a woman aged 18-29 years with Graves' hyperthyroidism. The CDR3: CASTPGGSKGYSNQPQHF. In DNA form, the CDR3 reads TGTGCCAGCACCCCTGGGGGGTCAAAGGGGTATAGCAATCAGCCCCAGCATTTT.